These T cell receptor beta chains were read from a single sample in a study of blood T cell repertoires in COVID-19. Method: immunoSEQ multiplex PCR; TCRdb's copy keeps in-frame clones and lacks some. The sample includes roughly 350,000 clones, 85% seen only once; the top ten take about 3.6%. The sequenced material came from peripheral blood. Source of these receptors: a woman between 18 and 30 years old with acute or convalescent COVID-19. Both conserved end residues are part of each CDR3. Fields, in order: V gene, J gene, CDR3 length, clone size, D gene, CDR3 protein, CDR3 DNA. D genes are given only for firm matches. Size values are once, few and many counts, or a class for expanded clones, and some rows have none.

v_gene: TRBV5-4
j_gene: TRBJ2-5
len: 15
abundance: -
d_gene: -
CDR3aa: CASSLDVGGEETQYF
CDR3nt: TGTGCCAGCAGCTTGGATGTAGGAGGGGAAGAGACCCAGTACTTC

v_gene: TRBV9
j_gene: TRBJ2-5
len: 15
abundance: -
d_gene: -
CDR3aa: CASSVGGGAQGDQYF
CDR3nt: TGTGCCAGCAGCGTAGGTGGCGGGGCCCAGGGGGACCAGTACTTC

v_gene: TRBV7-3
j_gene: TRBJ1-3
len: 14
abundance: -
d_gene: -
CDR3aa: CASSLAGAGNTIYF
CDR3nt: TGTGCCAGCAGCTTAGCGGGGGCTGGAAACACCATATATTTT

v_gene: TRBV5-6
j_gene: TRBJ1-2
len: 15
abundance: -
d_gene: TRBD1
CDR3aa: CASSLVRDRRDGYTF
CDR3nt: TGTGCCAGCAGCTTGGTTCGGGACAGGAGGGATGGCTACACCTTC

v_gene: TRBV29-1
j_gene: TRBJ1-1
len: 13
abundance: -
d_gene: -
CDR3aa: CSVDPGQNTEAFF
CDR3nt: TGCAGCGTTGACCCAGGGCAAAACACTGAAGCTTTCTTT

v_gene: TRBV9
j_gene: TRBJ1-4
len: 15
abundance: few
d_gene: TRBD1
CDR3aa: CASSARTGGGEKLFF
CDR3nt: TGTGCCAGCAGCGCCCGGACAGGGGGCGGCGAAAAACTGTTTTTT

v_gene: TRBV29-1
j_gene: TRBJ2-7
len: 14
abundance: -
d_gene: -
CDR3aa: CSTRRGRRGDEQYF
CDR3nt: TGCAGCACCCGCAGGGGCCGCCGGGGAGACGAGCAGTACTTC

v_gene: TRBV28
j_gene: TRBJ1-1
len: 11
abundance: -
d_gene: -
CDR3aa: CASSPRTEAFF
CDR3nt: TGTGCCAGCAGCCCTCGGACAGAGGCTTTCTTT

v_gene: TRBV19
j_gene: TRBJ1-5
len: 14
abundance: -
d_gene: -
CDR3aa: CASSGRVPDQPQHF
CDR3nt: TGTGCCAGTAGTGGCCGGGTTCCCGATCAGCCCCAGCATTTT

v_gene: TRBV19
j_gene: TRBJ1-6
len: 15
abundance: -
d_gene: TRBD1
CDR3aa: CASSLGQGFGSPLHF
CDR3nt: TGTGCCAGTAGTCTGGGACAGGGGTTTGGTTCACCCCTCCACTTT

v_gene: TRBV7-8
j_gene: TRBJ2-3
len: 17
abundance: -
d_gene: TRBD1
CDR3aa: CASSLEFSGQITDTQYF
CDR3nt: TGTGCCAGCAGCTTAGAGTTTTCGGGACAGATCACAGATACGCAGTATTTT

v_gene: TRBV6-5
j_gene: TRBJ2-2
len: 15
abundance: -
d_gene: TRBD2
CDR3aa: CASSLIAGENGELFF
CDR3nt: TGTGCCAGCAGTTTGATAGCGGGAGAGAACGGGGAGCTGTTTTTT

v_gene: TRBV3-1/TRBV3-2
j_gene: TRBJ2-1
len: 15
abundance: -
d_gene: -
CDR3aa: CASSQVGAGSNEQFF
CDR3nt: TGTGCCAGCAGCCAAGTTGGGGCAGGGTCGAATGAGCAGTTCTTC

v_gene: TRBV28
j_gene: TRBJ1-1
len: 16
abundance: -
d_gene: TRBD1
CDR3aa: CASSPTGGPSRAEAFF
CDR3nt: TGTGCCAGCAGTCCTACAGGGGGCCCGAGTCGGGCTGAAGCTTTCTTT

v_gene: TRBV5-1
j_gene: TRBJ1-5
len: 15
abundance: -
d_gene: TRBD1
CDR3aa: CASSLDRGPGQPQHF
CDR3nt: TGCGCCAGCAGCTTGGACAGGGGGCCGGGGCAGCCCCAGCATTTT

v_gene: TRBV6-4
j_gene: TRBJ2-2
len: 14
abundance: -
d_gene: TRBD1
CDR3aa: CASRQDRATGELFF
CDR3nt: TGTGCCAGCAGACAAGACAGGGCTACCGGGGAGCTGTTTTTT

v_gene: TRBV19
j_gene: TRBJ2-3
len: 15
abundance: -
d_gene: TRBD2
CDR3aa: CASSIGGLEADTQYF
CDR3nt: TGTGCCAGTAGTATAGGGGGACTAGAGGCAGATACGCAGTATTTT

v_gene: TRBV19
j_gene: TRBJ2-3
len: 15
abundance: once
d_gene: -
CDR3aa: CASSIAGTSTDTQYF
CDR3nt: TGTGCCAGTAGTATAGCGGGGACTAGCACAGATACGCAGTATTTT

v_gene: TRBV5-1
j_gene: TRBJ2-1
len: 16
abundance: -
d_gene: -
CDR3aa: CASSLVGQGRVNEQFF
CDR3nt: TGCGCCAGCAGCTTGGTCGGGCAGGGGCGAGTTAATGAGCAGTTCTTC

v_gene: TRBV3-1/TRBV3-2
j_gene: TRBJ1-1
len: 14
abundance: -
d_gene: -
CDR3aa: CASSQLEDNTEAFF
CDR3nt: TGTGCCAGCAGCCAGTTGGAGGACAACACTGAAGCTTTCTTT

v_gene: TRBV6-1
j_gene: TRBJ1-3
len: 16
abundance: -
d_gene: -
CDR3aa: CASSDWRGTGGNTIYF
CDR3nt: TGTGCCAGCAGTGATTGGCGGGGAACGGGTGGAAACACCATATATTTT

v_gene: TRBV7-2
j_gene: TRBJ2-7
len: 14
abundance: once
d_gene: -
CDR3aa: CASSVRGFNYEQYF
CDR3nt: TGTGCCAGCAGCGTACGTGGCTTTAACTACGAGCAGTACTTC

v_gene: TRBV7-2
j_gene: TRBJ2-5
len: 13
abundance: -
d_gene: -
CDR3aa: CASSFQGIETQYF
CDR3nt: TGTGCCAGCAGCTTCCAGGGGATAGAGACCCAGTACTTC

v_gene: TRBV6-5
j_gene: TRBJ2-7
len: 14
abundance: once
d_gene: TRBD1
CDR3aa: CASRLGTGVNEQYF
CDR3nt: TGTGCCAGCAGACTTGGGACAGGGGTGAACGAGCAGTACTTC

v_gene: TRBV15
j_gene: TRBJ2-7
len: 15
abundance: -
d_gene: TRBD1
CDR3aa: CATVTAGTGSYEQYF
CDR3nt: TGTGCCACCGTAACCGCCGGGACAGGCTCCTACGAGCAGTACTTC

v_gene: TRBV5-5
j_gene: TRBJ1-4
len: 15
abundance: -
d_gene: TRBD1
CDR3aa: CASSSAGGLGEKLFF
CDR3nt: TGTGCCAGCAGCTCCGCAGGGGGTCTGGGGGAAAAACTGTTTTTT

v_gene: TRBV24-1
j_gene: TRBJ1-3
len: 13
abundance: -
d_gene: -
CDR3aa: CATSVGEGNTIYF
CDR3nt: TGTGCCACCAGTGTCGGGGAGGGAAACACCATATATTTT

v_gene: TRBV5-8
j_gene: TRBJ2-5
len: 15
abundance: once
d_gene: -
CDR3aa: CASSLPSLEGETQYF
CDR3nt: TGTGCCAGCAGCTTGCCTTCTTTAGAGGGAGAGACCCAGTACTTC

v_gene: TRBV9
j_gene: TRBJ1-4
len: 15
abundance: -
d_gene: TRBD1
CDR3aa: CASSASGTGAEKLFF
CDR3nt: TGTGCCAGCAGCGCCTCCGGGACAGGGGCTGAAAAACTGTTTTTT

v_gene: TRBV2
j_gene: TRBJ2-1
len: 11
abundance: -
d_gene: -
CDR3aa: CASSSFNEQFF
CDR3nt: TGTGCCAGCTCCTCGTTCAATGAGCAGTTCTTC

v_gene: TRBV28
j_gene: TRBJ1-6
len: 13
abundance: few
d_gene: -
CDR3aa: CASGTRGNSPLHF
CDR3nt: TGTGCCAGCGGAACCAGGGGTAATTCACCCCTCCACTTT

v_gene: TRBV28
j_gene: TRBJ2-3
len: 15
abundance: -
d_gene: -
CDR3aa: CASSPRTGVTDTQYF
CDR3nt: TGTGCCAGCAGTCCCAGAACGGGAGTCACAGATACGCAGTATTTT

v_gene: TRBV7-9
j_gene: TRBJ1-6
len: 14
abundance: -
d_gene: TRBD1
CDR3aa: CASSKTGVGSPLHF
CDR3nt: TGTGCCAGCAGCAAGACAGGGGTAGGCTCACCCCTCCACTTT

v_gene: TRBV27
j_gene: TRBJ1-1
len: 18
abundance: once
d_gene: -
CDR3aa: CASFPAGTLPHVNTEAFF
CDR3nt: TGTGCCAGCTTTCCGGCGGGGACCCTCCCGCACGTAAACACTGAAGCTTTCTTT

v_gene: TRBV5-6
j_gene: TRBJ1-1
len: 14
abundance: -
d_gene: -
CDR3aa: CASSPLGPGAEAFF
CDR3nt: TGTGCCAGCAGCCCCCTGGGGCCTGGGGCTGAAGCTTTCTTT

v_gene: TRBV6-1
j_gene: TRBJ1-5
len: 17
abundance: -
d_gene: TRBD1
CDR3aa: CASSEAVDRRSNQPQHF
CDR3nt: TGTGCCAGCAGTGAAGCGGTGGACAGGCGTAGCAATCAGCCCCAGCATTTT

v_gene: TRBV12-3/TRBV12-4
j_gene: TRBJ1-5
len: 13
abundance: -
d_gene: -
CDR3aa: CASSLQGRQPQHF
CDR3nt: TGTGCCAGCAGTTTACAGGGGCGTCAGCCCCAGCATTTT

v_gene: TRBV10-1
j_gene: TRBJ2-7
len: 15
abundance: -
d_gene: TRBD1
CDR3aa: CASSEGTGETYEQYF
CDR3nt: TGCGCCAGCAGTGAGGGGACAGGCGAAACCTACGAGCAGTACTTC

v_gene: TRBV7-9
j_gene: TRBJ1-2
len: 14
abundance: -
d_gene: -
CDR3aa: CASSSGQNNYGYTF
CDR3nt: TGTGCCAGCAGCTCTGGACAGAACAACTATGGCTACACCTTC

v_gene: TRBV5-1
j_gene: TRBJ1-1
len: 14
abundance: -
d_gene: TRBD1
CDR3aa: CASSSTGVGTEAFF
CDR3nt: TGCGCCAGCAGCTCAACAGGGGTGGGCACTGAAGCTTTCTTT

v_gene: TRBV7-6
j_gene: TRBJ1-6
len: 15
abundance: -
d_gene: TRBD1
CDR3aa: CASSLAGGVDSPLHF
CDR3nt: TGTGCCAGCAGCTTGGCAGGGGGCGTCGATTCACCCCTCCACTTT

v_gene: TRBV5-1
j_gene: TRBJ2-1
len: 15
abundance: few
d_gene: -
CDR3aa: CASSFAGALNNEQFF
CDR3nt: TGCGCCAGCAGCTTTGCGGGGGCTCTGAATAATGAGCAGTTCTTC

v_gene: TRBV30
j_gene: TRBJ2-7
len: 14
abundance: -
d_gene: TRBD1
CDR3aa: CAWSRDRVSHEQYF
CDR3nt: TGTGCCTGGTCCCGGGACAGGGTATCCCACGAGCAGTACTTC

v_gene: TRBV3-1/TRBV3-2
j_gene: TRBJ2-7
len: 14
abundance: -
d_gene: -
CDR3aa: CASSHPTASYEQYF
CDR3nt: TGTGCCAGCAGCCACCCAACAGCTTCCTACGAGCAGTACTTC

v_gene: TRBV7-3
j_gene: TRBJ1-1
len: 15
abundance: -
d_gene: TRBD1
CDR3aa: CASSDGRDRDTEAFF
CDR3nt: TGTGCCAGCAGCGATGGACGAGACAGGGACACTGAAGCTTTCTTT

v_gene: TRBV19
j_gene: TRBJ2-7
len: 15
abundance: -
d_gene: TRBD2
CDR3aa: CASSPWGTSLYEQYF
CDR3nt: TGTGCCAGTAGTCCCTGGGGGACTAGCCTCTACGAGCAGTACTTC

v_gene: TRBV27
j_gene: TRBJ2-7
len: 14
abundance: -
d_gene: TRBD1
CDR3aa: CASSPTGVPYEQYF
CDR3nt: TGTGCCAGCAGTCCGACAGGGGTCCCCTACGAGCAGTACTTC

v_gene: TRBV11-2
j_gene: TRBJ1-3
len: 15
abundance: once
d_gene: -
CDR3aa: CASSFSVLSGNTIYF
CDR3nt: TGTGCCAGCAGCTTTTCGGTACTCTCTGGAAACACCATATATTTT

v_gene: TRBV9
j_gene: TRBJ2-3
len: 14
abundance: once
d_gene: TRBD1
CDR3aa: CASRAGTGGDTQYF
CDR3nt: TGTGCCAGCAGGGCCGGGACAGGGGGAGATACGCAGTATTTT